What follows describes a single T cell receptor beta chain. Trimming cost V 7 bases and J 0 bases, with 16 bases left between them. Germline V gene sequence: CDR1 LNHDA, CDR2 SQIVND (reference sequence). This CDR3 is 16 amino acids long. The sample is drawn from a study of chemoradiotherapy in HPV16-positive cancers. Method: immunoSEQ multiplex PCR; TCRdb's copy keeps in-frame clones and lacks some. The table records fewer than 15,000 clones, around three fifths of them present only once. Sampling was conducted from a patient who underwent chemoradiotherapy. This receptor was identified in a human donor with HPV-associated anogenital cancer. The chain is built from TRBV19 and TRBJ1-3; D is possibly TRBD1 (5 bases). CDR3 protein: CASTRYQGLSGNTIYF. The CDR3 nucleotides are TGTGCCAGTACCCGTTACCAGGGACTCTCTGGAAACACCATATATTTT.